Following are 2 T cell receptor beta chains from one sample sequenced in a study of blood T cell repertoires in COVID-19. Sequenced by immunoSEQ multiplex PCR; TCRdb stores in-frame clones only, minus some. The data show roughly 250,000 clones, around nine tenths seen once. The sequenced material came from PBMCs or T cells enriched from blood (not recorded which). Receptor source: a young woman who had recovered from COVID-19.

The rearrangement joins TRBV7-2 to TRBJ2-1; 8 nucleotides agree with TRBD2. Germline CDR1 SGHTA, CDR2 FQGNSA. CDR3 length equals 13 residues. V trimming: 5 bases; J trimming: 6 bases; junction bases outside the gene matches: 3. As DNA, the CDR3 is TGTGCCAGCAGCACCGGGAGGGGCAATGAGCAGTTCTTC. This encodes CASSTGRGNEQFF.

The CDR3 bases are TGTGCCAGCAGCTCGCAGGTGGGCGAAAAACTGTTTTTT. Translated: CASSSQVGEKLFF. This sequence joins TRBV5-5 and TRBJ1-4; D ambiguous. Trimming pared 3 bases from V and 8 bases from J, leaving 11 bases between. Germline-derived CDR1 and CDR2 are SGHKS and YYEKEE (reference sequence). The CDR3 runs to 13 residues.